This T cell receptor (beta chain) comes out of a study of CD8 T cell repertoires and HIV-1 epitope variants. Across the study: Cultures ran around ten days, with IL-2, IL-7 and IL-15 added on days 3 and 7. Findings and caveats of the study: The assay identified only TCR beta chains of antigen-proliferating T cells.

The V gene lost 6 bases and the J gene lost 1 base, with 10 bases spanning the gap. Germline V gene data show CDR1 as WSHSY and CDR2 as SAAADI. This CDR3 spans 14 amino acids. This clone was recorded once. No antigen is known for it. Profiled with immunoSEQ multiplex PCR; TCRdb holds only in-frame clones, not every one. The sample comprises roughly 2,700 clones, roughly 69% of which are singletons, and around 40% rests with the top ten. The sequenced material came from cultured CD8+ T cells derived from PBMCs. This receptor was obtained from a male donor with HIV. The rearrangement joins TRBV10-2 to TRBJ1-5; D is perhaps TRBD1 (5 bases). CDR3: CASRGGESNQPQHF. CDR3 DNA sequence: TGCGCCAGCAGGGGGGGGGAGAGCAATCAGCCCCAGCATTTT.